One and the same sample provided the 30 T cell receptor beta chains below, sequenced in a study of neurological immune-mediated disorders. TCRdb fed the 5' RACE reads into MiXCR, producing one record per CDR3 protein. Among over 60,000 distinct CDR3 sequences, 5.2% were seen once, and the ten largest hold 2.5% to 3%. Sample: PBMCs. These receptors were collected from a woman in her 30s with multiple sclerosis.

This clonotype came up many times. The V gene is TRBV4-1, the J gene TRBJ2-5; no definite D call. The V gene's germline CDR1 is MGHRA and CDR2 YSYEKL. Trimming stripped 0 bases from V and 5 bases from J, with 4 bases between. This CDR3 contains 12 residues. The CDR3 here is CASSQEGETQYF. CDR3 DNA: TGCGCCAGCAGCCAAGAAGGTGAGACCCAGTACTTC.

This clonotype was counted at least ten times. The chain joins TRBV20-1 to TRBJ2-3, with D possibly matching TRBD2 (6 bases). In germline, CDR1 is DFQATT, CDR2 SNEGSKA (reference sequence). V was pared by 0 bases and J by 0 bases, with 10 bases between. The CDR3 sequence is 15 residues long. CDR3 sequence (DNA): TGCAGTGCTAGAGATCTGACTAGGAGCACAGATACGCAGTATTTT. It specifies CSARDLTRSTDTQYF.

This rearrangement joins TRBV20-1 to TRBJ1-6, with D unresolved. The CDR3 is made up of 12 amino acids. Germline values: CDR1 DFQATT, CDR2 SNEGSKA (reference sequence). Here the CDR3 DNA reads TGCAGGATGGGAAAGGGAGATTCACCCCTCCACTTT. Its protein product is CRMGKGDSPLHF.

The rearrangement uses TRBV29-1 and TRBJ2-5, with a possible D match to TRBD1 (7 bases). V was clipped by 7 bases and J by 5 bases, with 14 bases between them. The length of the CDR3 is 12 residues. CDR1 is SQVTM, CDR2 ANQGSEA, per germline. In DNA, the CDR3 is TGCAGCGCAGGGGGGTCGGGGGAGACCCAGTACTTC. Protein product: CSAGGSGETQYF.

This clonotype has ten or more counts. V is TRBV20-1 and J is TRBJ1-1, with TRBD1 matching 8 bases. V trimming: 6 bases; J trimming: 3 bases; junction bases outside the gene matches: 6. The CDR3 is 13 residues long. Germline loops: CDR1 DFQATT, CDR2 SNEGSKA (reference sequence). The CDR3 loop is CSARDRPYTEAFF. DNA for the CDR3: TGCAGTGCCCGGGACAGGCCATACACTGAAGCTTTCTTT.

In this sample, this clonotype turned up many times. The rearrangement uses TRBV5-1 and TRBJ1-2; D not resolved. The CDR3 loop spans 13 amino acids. V gave up 2 bases and J gave up 2 bases, with 7 bases separating them. Germline CDR1 reads SGHRS; CDR2 reads YFSETQ. Written as DNA, the CDR3 is TGCGCCAGCAGCTTTTCCCAAAACTATGGCTACACCTTC. Its translation: CASSFSQNYGYTF.

In its sample, this clonotype was seen many times. At one boundary the junction diverges from the germline segment, which might be a read error. The chain carries TRBV20-1 and TRBJ1-5; possible D gene TRBD1, 5 bases. Germline CDR1 reads DFQATT; CDR2 reads SNEGSKA (reference sequence). The CDR3 length is 14 residues. CDR3: CSARGGVHNQPQNF. The CDR3 DNA follows: TGCAGTGCTAGAGGAGGGGTCCATAATCAGCCCCAGAATTTT.

This clonotype came up many times. The chain employs TRBV5-6 and TRBJ2-5; D gene ambiguous. The germline V and J ends were trimmed by 2 bases and 0 bases, with 11 bases remaining between them. Germline CDR1 is SGHDT and CDR2 is YYEEEE. The CDR3 contains 15 residues. The CDR3 here is CASSFRTPYQETQYF. CDR3 bases: TGTGCCAGCAGCTTCAGGACCCCGTACCAAGAGACCCAGTACTTC.

The table lists this clonotype with a few counts. This may be a read error: a much more frequent sequence differs by one nucleotide. Here the CDR3 reads CASSLTFERTTEAFF. As DNA, the CDR3 is TGTGCCAGCAGCCTTACTTTCGAAAGGACCACTGAAGCTTTCTTT. The V gene is TRBV5-5, the J gene TRBJ1-1; D is ambiguous. The CDR3 has 15 amino acids. Trimming left V 4 bases short and J 4 bases short, with 17 bases between. CDR1 and CDR2 (germline): SGHKS, YYEKEE (reference sequence).

The rearrangement joins TRBV3-1 to TRBJ1-1; no firm D call. CDR1 LGHDT and CDR2 YNNKEL come from the germline V gene (reference sequence). Trimming shortened V by 4 bases and J by 3 bases, and 9 bases separated the two germline ends. The CDR3 has 13 amino acids. CDR3 region: CASSLGLDTEAFF. CDR3 nucleotide sequence: TGTGCCAGCAGCCTTGGACTGGACACTGAAGCTTTCTTT.

Many counts were recorded for this clonotype. CDR3 region: CATSAGGRKTDTQYF. The DNA of the CDR3 is TGTGCCACCAGTGCCGGGGGGCGTAAAACTGATACGCAGTATTTT. This chain uses TRBV24-1 with TRBJ2-3, with D possibly being TRBD2 (7 bases). This CDR3 is built from 15 residues. V lost 5 bases and J 6 bases, leaving 17 bases between the germline ends. CDR1 is KGHDR and CDR2 is SFDVKD in the germline V gene.

In its sample, this clonotype was seen many times. This rearrangement joins TRBV2 to TRBJ2-3, with D tentatively TRBD1 (6 bases). Germline CDR1 reads SNHLY; CDR2 reads FYNNEI. The CDR3 sequence is 12 residues long. Trimming took off 4 bases at V and 6 bases at J, with 8 bases between the two ends. CDR3 in DNA: TGTGCCAGCAGTGGGACAGAGGATACGCAGTATTTT. Translation gives CASSGTEDTQYF.

This clonotype was seen many times. The V gene is TRBV7-9, the J gene TRBJ2-7; 8 bases are a match to TRBD1. This CDR3 is 15 amino acids long. Trimming removed 5 bases from V and 0 bases from J; junction bases left unmatched: 6. Germline V gene lookup returns CDR1 SEHNR and CDR2 FQNEAQ (reference sequence). The CDR3 loop is CASSVSGTGSYEQYF. CDR3 nucleotide sequence: TGTGCCAGCAGCGTGTCCGGGACAGGCTCCTACGAGCAGTACTTC.

This clonotype was recorded many times. The J gene is TRBJ2-4, the V gene TRBV7-3, with 12 positions matching TRBD1. The V and J ends lost 4 bases and 7 bases, in that order; junction bases with no gene match: 17. Germline V gene sequence: CDR1 SGHTA, CDR2 FQGTGA. The CDR3 length is 19 residues. The CDR3 is CASSSKGGTGGNLGNIQYF. The CDR3 region has the DNA TGTGCCAGCAGCTCAAAAGGAGGGACAGGGGGCAATCTGGGGAACATTCAGTACTTC.

This clonotype was seen many times. The V gene is TRBV5-1, the J gene TRBJ2-2, with D perhaps matching TRBD2 (5 bases). V was trimmed by 2 bases and J by 1 base, leaving 9 bases between them. The germline V gene has CDR1 SGHRS and CDR2 YFSETQ. CDR3 size: 15 residues. The CDR3 here is CASSFAGRNTGELFF. CDR3 nucleotides: TGCGCCAGCAGCTTCGCGGGTAGGAACACCGGGGAGCTGTTTTTT.

Many counts were recorded for this clonotype. The V and J genes are TRBV5-1 and TRBJ2-5; D may be TRBD1 (6 bases). Germline lookup yields CDR1 SGHRS and CDR2 YFSETQ. The CDR3 spans 16 residues. Between the trimmed V and J ends, which lost 3 bases and 5 bases, there was a span of 20 bases. The CDR3 sequence is CASSSQRTAKEETQYF. CDR3 nucleotides: TGCGCCAGCAGCTCGCAGCGGACAGCAAAAGAGGAGACCCAGTACTTC.

This clonotype was counted at least ten times. The rearrangement uses TRBV12-3 or TRBV12-4 and TRBJ2-3; 12 bases are a match to TRBD2. There are 16 residues in the CDR3. After removal of 6 bases from V and 2 bases from J, the junction contained 6 bases not matched to a gene. CDR3 loop: CASRIGLAGNTDTQYF. The CDR3 DNA reads as TGTGCCAGCAGAATAGGACTAGCGGGGAACACAGATACGCAGTATTTT.

CDR3 protein: CASSSSGEKLFF. CDR3 coding DNA: TGTGCCAGCAGCTCCTCAGGTGAAAAACTGTTTTTT. The V and J genes are TRBV7-9 and TRBJ1-4; D unclear. CDR1 and CDR2 from the germline V gene are SEHNR and FQNEAQ (reference sequence). V lost 4 bases and J 7 bases, leaving 7 bases between the germline ends. This CDR3 is 12 amino acids long. Full variable domain (rest looked up from reference TRBV7-9 and TRBJ1-4): DTGVSQNPRHKITKRGQNVTFRCDPISEHNRLYWYRQTLGQGPEFLTYFQNEAQLEKSRLLSDRFSAERPKGSFSTLEIQRTEQGDSAMYLCASSSSGEKLFFGSGTQLSVL.

This clonotype was seen ten or more times. The CDR3 region has the DNA TGTGCCAGCAGCCCCCCCCGTGGGTGGAAATTCTTC. This gives the protein CASSPPRGWKFF. V gene TRBV7-9 combines with J gene TRBJ2-1; D remains unclear. With 5 bases removed from V and 16 bases from J, the gap between germline ends came to 18 bases. CDR1 is SEHNR and CDR2 is FQNEAQ in the germline V gene (reference sequence). The CDR3 has 12 amino acids.

There are many counts of this clonotype. The J gene is TRBJ2-1, the V gene TRBV29-1; D is uncertain. V lost 7 bases and J 4 bases, leaving 17 bases between the germline ends. The CDR3 has 14 residues. Germline V gives CDR1 SQVTM, CDR2 ANQGSEA. The CDR3 nucleotides read TGCAGCGCCCTCGACCCCCGGTTATACAATGAGCAGTTCTTC. This codes for CSALDPRLYNEQFF.

This clonotype has ten or more counts. This chain uses TRBV5-1 with TRBJ2-2, with TRBD1 matching 7 bases. CDR1 is SGHRS, CDR2 YFSETQ, per germline. V lost 3 bases to trimming and J lost 4 bases; unmatched junction nucleotides: 6. This CDR3 has 15 amino acids. As DNA, the CDR3 is TGCGCCAGCAGCTCTAGACAGGGATCCACCGGGGAGCTGTTTTTT. This codes for CASSSRQGSTGELFF.

This clonotype was recorded at least ten times. The chain uses TRBV5-1 and TRBJ2-2; D is possibly TRBD2 (5 bases). The germline V and J ends were trimmed by 2 bases and 6 bases, with 14 bases remaining between them. CDR1 and CDR2 from the germline V gene are SGHRS and YFSETQ. CDR3 length: 15 amino acids. CDR3 coding DNA: TGCGCCAGCAGCTTAGATACAACTAGAGCCGGGGAGCTGTTTTTT. This gives the protein CASSLDTTRAGELFF.

This clonotype was detected only a few times. The chain couples TRBV4-2 to TRBJ1-1; 7 bases align to TRBD1. The CDR3 extends over 19 amino acids. Germline trimming cut 0 bases from V and 6 bases from J; bases unmatched to any gene: 19. The germline CDR1 and CDR2 sequences are LGHNA and YNFKEQ. This chain's CDR3 is CASSQDGGQRVAGGPEAFF. The CDR3 DNA sequence: TGTGCCAGCAGCCAAGATGGGGGACAGCGAGTGGCTGGGGGGCCTGAAGCTTTCTTT.

This clonotype was picked up many times. V usage is TRBV25-1 and J usage is TRBJ2-7; no reliable D call. Germline CDR1 is MGHDK and CDR2 is SYGVNS. CDR3 length: 12 amino acids. V dropped 7 bases and J dropped 2 bases, with 9 bases sitting between them. The CDR3 nucleotides are TGTGCCAGCACAGCATCAACCTACGAGCAGTACTTC. Protein: CASTASTYEQYF.

There are many counts of this clonotype. The genes are TRBV14 and TRBJ2-2; 10 nucleotides align to TRBD1. The CDR3 sequence is 16 residues long. CDR1 and CDR2 from the germline V gene are SGHDN and FVKESK. J was trimmed by 3 bases and V by 4 bases; bases with no gene match: 5. CDR3 amino acids: CASSLIGTGDTGELFF. Here the CDR3 DNA reads TGTGCCAGCAGCCTGATAGGGACAGGGGACACCGGGGAGCTGTTTTTT.

At least ten counts were recorded for this clonotype. The V gene is TRBV5-1, the J gene TRBJ2-1, with TRBD1 identical over 7 bases. The V gene end was trimmed by 5 bases and the J gene end by 1 base; junction bases not matched to a gene: 6. The germline V gene has CDR1 SGHRS and CDR2 YFSETQ. The CDR3 consists of 15 residues. In DNA form, the CDR3 reads TGCGCCAGCAGTTCCCGGACAGGATCCTACAATGAGCAGTTCTTC. Its protein is CASSSRTGSYNEQFF. The variable domain in full, with the rest retrieved from reference TRBV5-1 and TRBJ2-1, is KAGVTQTPRYLIKTRGQQVTLSCSPISGHRSVSWYQQTPGQGLQFLFEYFSETQRNKGNFPGRFSGRQFSNSRSEMNVSTLELGDSALYLCASSSRTGSYNEQFFGPGTRLTVL.

This clonotype was recorded at least ten times. The gene calls are TRBV12-3 or TRBV12-4 and TRBJ2-1; TRBD2 matches at 13 bases. The CDR3 runs to 15 residues. Trimming cost V 3 bases and J 8 bases; bases outside gene matches: 4. The CDR3 DNA sequence: TGTGCCAGCAGTTTGACTAGCGGGGGGAGGGATGAGCAGTTCTTC. Protein: CASSLTSGGRDEQFF.

This clonotype was picked up many times. The chain couples TRBV12-3 or TRBV12-4 to TRBJ1-3, with 9 bases aligning to TRBD1. The V gene end was trimmed by 5 bases and the J gene end by 5 bases; junction bases not matched to a gene: 7. The CDR3 has 15 amino acids. CDR3 sequence (DNA): TGTGCCAGCAGTCCCGGACAGGGGATCCGAAACACCATATATTTT. It yields the protein CASSPGQGIRNTIYF.

This clonotype was counted ten times or more. The V and J genes are TRBV5-8 and TRBJ2-1, with D hard to call. The germline V gene has CDR1 SGHTS and CDR2 YDEGEE. The CDR3 is 12 amino acids. V lost 0 bases, J lost 5 bases, and 3 bases lay in between. The CDR3 DNA sequence: TGTGCCAGCAGCTTGGAGGACAATGAGCAGTTCTTC. It is translated as CASSLEDNEQFF.

In its sample, this clonotype was seen many times. The gene calls are TRBV6-6 and TRBJ2-7, with D hard to call. The CDR3 length is 12 residues. Trimming removed 5 bases from V and 3 bases from J, with 8 bases in between. The V gene's germline CDR1 is MNHNY and CDR2 SVGAGI (reference sequence). This chain's CDR3 is CASSRKLYEQYF. DNA for the CDR3: TGTGCCAGCAGTCGGAAGCTCTACGAGCAGTACTTC.